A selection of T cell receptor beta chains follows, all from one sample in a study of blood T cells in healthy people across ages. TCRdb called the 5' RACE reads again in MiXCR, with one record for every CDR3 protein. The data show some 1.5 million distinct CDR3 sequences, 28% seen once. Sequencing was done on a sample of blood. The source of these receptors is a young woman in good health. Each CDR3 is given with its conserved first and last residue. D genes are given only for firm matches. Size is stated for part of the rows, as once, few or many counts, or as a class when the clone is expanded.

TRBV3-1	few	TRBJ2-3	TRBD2	TGTGCCAGCAGCCAATGGACTAGCGGCACAGATACGCAGTATTTT	CASSQWTSGTDTQYF
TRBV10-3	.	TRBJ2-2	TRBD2	TGTGCCATCAACGGGGGGGAAAACACCGGGGAGCTGTTTTTT	CAINGGENTGELFF
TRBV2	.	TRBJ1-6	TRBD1	TGTGCCAGCAGTGAAGCGTATGACAGGGCTCCGACCCTCCACTTT	CASSEAYDRAPTLHF
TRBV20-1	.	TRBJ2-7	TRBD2	TGCAGTGCTCTAAGCGGGAGTAACTCCTACGAGCAGTACTTC	CSALSGSNSYEQYF
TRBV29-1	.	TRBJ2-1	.	TGCAGCGTTGAAGACCGGGTCGATTCGAGCCAGGGTGAGCAGTTCTTC	CSVEDRVDSSQGEQFF
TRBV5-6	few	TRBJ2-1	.	TGTGCCAGCCACTTAGGGGGAGCTGGGAATGAGCAGTTCTTC	CASHLGGAGNEQFF
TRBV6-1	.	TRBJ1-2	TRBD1	TGTGCCAGCCATACAGGGGGCCAGCGGGGCTACACCTTC	CASHTGGQRGYTF
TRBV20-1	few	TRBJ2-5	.	TGCAGTGATCCGGGACACCTACAAGAGACCCAGTACTTC	CSDPGHLQETQYF
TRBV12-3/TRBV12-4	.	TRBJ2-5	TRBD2	TGTGCCAGCAGTGGATCCACTAGCGGGGTAGAGTACTTC	CASSGSTSGVEYF
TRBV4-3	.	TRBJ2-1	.	TGCGCCAGCAGCCCTCAGAGGGCGAGTGAATACAATGAGCAGTTCTTC	CASSPQRASEYNEQFF
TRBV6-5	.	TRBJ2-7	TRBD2	TGTGCCAGCAGAGACCTTAGCGGGAGCTCCTACGAGCAGTACTTC	CASRDLSGSSYEQYF
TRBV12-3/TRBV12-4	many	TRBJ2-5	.	TGTGCCAGCAGTCCTCAGGAGGGTCGGGAGACCCAGTACTTC	CASSPQEGRETQYF
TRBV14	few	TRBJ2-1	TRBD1	TGTGCCAGCAGCCACCCGGGACAGGGTTTCTATGAGCAGTTCTTC	CASSHPGQGFYEQFF
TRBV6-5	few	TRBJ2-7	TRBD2	TGTGCCACACGGACTAGCGGGAGCTCCTACGAGCAGTACTTC	CATRTSGSSYEQYF
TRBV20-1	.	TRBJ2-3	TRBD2	TGCAGTGGCCGAACTAGCGACAACACAGATACGCAGTATTTT	CSGRTSDNTDTQYF
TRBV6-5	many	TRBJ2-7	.	TGTGCCAGCAGTACACCGGGACAAAGAAACTACGAGCAGTACTTC	CASSTPGQRNYEQYF
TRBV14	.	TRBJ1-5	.	TGTGCCAGCAGCCAAGGGGGGCAGCACAATCAGCCCCAGCATTTT	CASSQGGQHNQPQHF
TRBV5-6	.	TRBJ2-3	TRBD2	TGTGCCAGCAGCTTGGCGACTAGCGGGGGACCCACAGATACGCAGTATTTT	CASSLATSGGPTDTQYF
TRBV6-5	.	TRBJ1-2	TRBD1	TGTGCCAGCAGGAGACCGGACAGGATCTACACCTTC	CASRRPDRIYTF
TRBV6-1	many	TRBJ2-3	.	TGTGCCAGCAGTGTGGCTGTAGATACGCAGTATTTT	CASSVAVDTQYF
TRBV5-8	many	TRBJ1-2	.	TGTGCCAGCAGCTTGAGGGGATACTTCGATGGCTACACCTTC	CASSLRGYFDGYTF
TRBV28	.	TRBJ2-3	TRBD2	TGTGCCAGCAGTTCCCCCGCTGCGGGGGTTAGCACAGATACGCAGTATTTT	CASSSPAAGVSTDTQYF
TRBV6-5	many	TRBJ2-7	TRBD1	TGTGCCAGCAGTGAATCTAGGGACAGACTCTACGAGCAGTACTTC	CASSESRDRLYEQYF
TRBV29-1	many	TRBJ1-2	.	TGCAGCGTATCGGACAGCGTCACCTATGGCTACACCTTC	CSVSDSVTYGYTF
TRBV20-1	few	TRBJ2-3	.	TGCAGTGCTAGAGTTCCTGAAGGCACAGATACGCAGTATTTT	CSARVPEGTDTQYF
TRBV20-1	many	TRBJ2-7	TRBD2	TGCAGTGCTAGGACTAGCGGGAGGGCCTACGAGCAGTACTTC	CSARTSGRAYEQYF
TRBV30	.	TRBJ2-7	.	TGTGCCTGGAGTGGGCAGACCTACGAGCAGTACTTC	CAWSGQTYEQYF
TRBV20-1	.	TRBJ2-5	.	TGCAGTGCTAGATCGGTACAGACCCAGTACTTC	CSARSVQTQYF
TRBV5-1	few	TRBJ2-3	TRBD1	TGCGCCAGCAGCCCTGACAGGGGAGAAAGCACCACAGATACGCAGTATTTT	CASSPDRGESTTDTQYF
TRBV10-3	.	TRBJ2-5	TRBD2	TGTGCCACCTCCCGAGGGAGCGGGGGGGTCCAAGAGACCCAGTACTTC	CATSRGSGGVQETQYF
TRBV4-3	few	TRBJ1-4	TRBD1	TGCGCCAGCAGCCAAGATTTGGAGACAGGGTTTAATGAAAAACTGTTTTTT	CASSQDLETGFNEKLFF
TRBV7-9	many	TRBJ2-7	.	TGTGCCAGCAGCGGAATCGCTTACGAGCAGTACTTC	CASSGIAYEQYF
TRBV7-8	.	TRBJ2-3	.	TGTGCCAGCAGCTTATCTTTCGCGGGACCCACAGATACGCAGTATTTT	CASSLSFAGPTDTQYF
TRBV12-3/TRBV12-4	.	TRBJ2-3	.	TGTGCCAGCAGTCTGAGGTTTGGGGTCACAGATACGCAGTATTTT	CASSLRFGVTDTQYF
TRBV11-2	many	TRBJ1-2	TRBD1	TGTGCCAGCAGCTTATGGCGACAGGGCTATGGCTACACCTTC	CASSLWRQGYGYTF
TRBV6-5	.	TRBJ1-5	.	TGTGCCAGCAGTTACTCGGGGCAAGGTCTTAATCAGCCCCAGCATTTT	CASSYSGQGLNQPQHF
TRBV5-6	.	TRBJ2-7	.	TGTGCCGGCAGCTTCCGTTGGCGGGAAAGCTCCTACGAGCAGTACTTC	CAGSFRWRESSYEQYF
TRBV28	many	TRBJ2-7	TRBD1	TGTGCCAGCTGGGCCTTTGGGACAGGCACCTACGAGCAGTACTTC	CASWAFGTGTYEQYF
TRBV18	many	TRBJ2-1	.	TGTGCCAGCTCATCGGCTAGCGATACCTACAATGAGCAGTTCTTC	CASSSASDTYNEQFF
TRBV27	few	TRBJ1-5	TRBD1	TGTGCCAGCAGTTTATCGACAGGGGGAAGTCAGCCCCAGCATTTT	CASSLSTGGSQPQHF
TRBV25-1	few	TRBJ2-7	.	TGTGCCAGCAGTGTTGGCAGCGCCGAGCAGTACTTC	CASSVGSAEQYF
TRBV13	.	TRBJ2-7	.	TGTGCCAGCAGCTTAGGCCTTGTGGTCACCTACGAGCAGTACTTC	CASSLGLVVTYEQYF
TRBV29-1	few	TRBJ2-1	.	TGCAGCGTTGAAGATCCCTTGGTAGTAGTCAATGAGCAGTTCTTC	CSVEDPLVVVNEQFF
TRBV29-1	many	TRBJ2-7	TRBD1	TGCAGCGTCCGGGACAGCTACGAGCAGTACTTC	CSVRDSYEQYF
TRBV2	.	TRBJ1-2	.	TGTGCCAGCATGAGCTATGGCTGCACCTTC	CASMSYGCTF
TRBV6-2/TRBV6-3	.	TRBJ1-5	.	TGTGCCAGCAGCCCAGCCACAAGGCGCCAACGGGGTCAGCCCCAGCATTTT	CASSPATRRQRGQPQHF
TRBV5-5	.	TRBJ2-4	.	TGTGCCAGCAGCTTCGGCAGGGGCAAAAACATTCAGTACTTC	CASSFGRGKNIQYF
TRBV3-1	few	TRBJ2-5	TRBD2	TGTGCCAGCAGCCAAGTCGGGGGGGCGGTAGAGACCCAGTACTTC	CASSQVGGAVETQYF
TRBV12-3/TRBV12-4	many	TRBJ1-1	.	TGTGCCAGCAGTTTAGCGTCTGGGGGTTGGACTGAAGCTTTCTTT	CASSLASGGWTEAFF
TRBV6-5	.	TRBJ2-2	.	TGTGCCAGCAGTTACTCGAAAGCGCTGGGAAACACCGGGGAGCTGTTTTTT	CASSYSKALGNTGELFF
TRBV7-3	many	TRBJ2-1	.	TGTGCCAGCAGCTTGGGGGACCGGAATGAGCAGTTCTTC	CASSLGDRNEQFF
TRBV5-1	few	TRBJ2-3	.	TGCGCCAGCAGCTTTTCAGCCGGAACAGATACGCAGTATTTT	CASSFSAGTDTQYF
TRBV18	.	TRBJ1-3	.	TGTGCCAGCTCACCGGCGACCTCTGGAAACACCATATATTTT	CASSPATSGNTIYF
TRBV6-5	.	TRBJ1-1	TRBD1	TGTGCCAGCAGTTCCGCCGGGACAGGGACCACTGAAGCTTTCTTT	CASSSAGTGTTEAFF
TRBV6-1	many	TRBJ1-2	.	TGTGCCAGCAGCGAGGGACCGTTCTATGGCTACACCTTC	CASSEGPFYGYTF
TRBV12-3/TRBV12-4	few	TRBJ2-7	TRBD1	TGTGCCTGCAGCTCAACAGGGGACGAGCAGTACTTC	CACSSTGDEQYF
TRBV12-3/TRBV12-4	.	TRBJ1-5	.	TGTGCCAGCACCTGGGAAGGAAGCAATCGGCCCCAGCATTTT	CASTWEGSNRPQHF
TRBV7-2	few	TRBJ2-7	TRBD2	TGTGCCAGCAGCTTGGGGATAGCGGGAGGGGTCTACGAGCAGTACTTC	CASSLGIAGGVYEQYF
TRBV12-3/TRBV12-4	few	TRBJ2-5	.	TGTGCCAGCAGTCTTTTTTGGGGGACGGGAGAGACCCAGTACTTC	CASSLFWGTGETQYF
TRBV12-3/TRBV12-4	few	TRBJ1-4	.	TGTGCCAGCACCCGGGACGGTCATGAAAAACTGTTTTTT	CASTRDGHEKLFF